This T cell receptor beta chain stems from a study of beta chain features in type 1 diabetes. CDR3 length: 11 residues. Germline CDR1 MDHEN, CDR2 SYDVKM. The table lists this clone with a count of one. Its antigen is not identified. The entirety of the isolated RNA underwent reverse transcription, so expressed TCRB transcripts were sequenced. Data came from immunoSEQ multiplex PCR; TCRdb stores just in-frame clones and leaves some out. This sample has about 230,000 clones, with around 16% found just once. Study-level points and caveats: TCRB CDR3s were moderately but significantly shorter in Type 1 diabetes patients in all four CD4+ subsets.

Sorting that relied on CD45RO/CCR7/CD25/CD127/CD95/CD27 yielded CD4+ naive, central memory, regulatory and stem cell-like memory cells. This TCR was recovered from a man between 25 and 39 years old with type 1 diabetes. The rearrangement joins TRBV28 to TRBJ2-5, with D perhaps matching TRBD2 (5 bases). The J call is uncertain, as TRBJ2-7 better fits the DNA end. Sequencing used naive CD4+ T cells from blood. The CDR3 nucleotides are TGTGCCAGCAGGTCGGGGTACGAGCAGTACTTC. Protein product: CASRSGYEQYF.